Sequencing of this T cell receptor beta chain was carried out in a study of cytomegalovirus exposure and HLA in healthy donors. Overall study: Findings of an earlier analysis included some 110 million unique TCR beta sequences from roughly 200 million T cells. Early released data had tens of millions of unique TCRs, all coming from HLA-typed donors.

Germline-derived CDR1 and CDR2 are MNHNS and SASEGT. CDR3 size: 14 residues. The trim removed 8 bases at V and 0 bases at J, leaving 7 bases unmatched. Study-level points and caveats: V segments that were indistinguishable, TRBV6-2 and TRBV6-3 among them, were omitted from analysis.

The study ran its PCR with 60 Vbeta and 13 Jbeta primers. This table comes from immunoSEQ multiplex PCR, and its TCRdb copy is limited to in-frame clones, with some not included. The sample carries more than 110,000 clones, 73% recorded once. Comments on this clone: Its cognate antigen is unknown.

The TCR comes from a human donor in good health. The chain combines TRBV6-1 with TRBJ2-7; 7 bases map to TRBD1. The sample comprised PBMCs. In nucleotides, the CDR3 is TGTGCCAGCGGACGCCGGGACAGCTCCTACGAGCAGTACTTC. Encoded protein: CASGRRDSSYEQYF.